This T cell receptor beta chain appears in the sequencing data of a study of blood T cell repertoires in COVID-19. The V gene's germline CDR1 is MDHEN and CDR2 SYDVKM. The V and J ends lost 1 base and 6 bases, in that order; junction bases with no gene match: 6. This CDR3 comprises 14 residues. This clone was picked up one time. The table came from immunoSEQ multiplex PCR; TCRdb's copy has only in-frame clones and leaves some out. Seen here are 25,000 to 30,000 clones, nearly 90% observed once, and the top ten hold about 1.5%. The sequence was collected from a woman aged 55-75 years with active COVID-19. The chain couples TRBV28 to TRBJ2-7; the match to TRBD1 covers 7 bases. The sequencing input was peripheral blood. The CDR3 protein is CASSLSDRPLEQYF. CDR3 in DNA: TGTGCCAGCAGTTTATCGGACAGGCCCCTCGAGCAGTACTTC.